The clone carrying this T cell receptor beta chain has just a few counts. This sample is drawn from a study of human T cells and chemical hapten exposure. Stated time point: patch test 2, 6 weeks after DPC sensitization. Treatment here: therapeutic diphenylcyclopropenone sensitization with weekly scalp DPC. Blood collection happened ahead of applying each patch test. This CDR3 is built from 16 residues. Germline V gene sequence: CDR1 SGHTA, CDR2 FQGTGA. Losses at the gene ends were 4 bases for V and 5 bases for J; bases not matched to a gene: 7. TCRdb recomputed calls from the RACE reads with MiXCR, one row per CDR3 protein. The data contain about 140,000 distinct CDR3 sequences, approximately 12% of them seen just once; the ten biggest clones take up 1.3% to 1.5%.

Material: whole blood, obtained in connection with sensitization to the hapten diphenylcyclopropenone (DPC). The V call is TRBV7-3, the J call TRBJ2-2, with 10 bases aligning to TRBD2. The clonotype originates from a woman aged 45-60 years with alopecia areata. Some clones in this sample may be carry-over from other donors' samples. In DNA, the CDR3 is TGTGCCAGCAGCTCCCTAGCGGGAGAGGGAACCGGGGAGCTGTTTTTT. Translated, it gives CASSSLAGEGTGELFF.